This T cell receptor beta chain derives from a study of post-analysis software for immune sequencing data. Across the whole study: As for disease course, relapsing-remitting, secondary progressive and progressive-relapsing multiple sclerosis were all included. Findings and limits, study-wide: Samples sharing a preparation batch grouped tightly together when assessed by F measure. Controls significantly exceeded multiple sclerosis patients in normalized Chao1 diversity. Controls showed lower frequencies than patients for several TRBV segments, and TRBV5-6, TRBV5-1 and TRBV20-1 were among these.

Libraries were made from TCR beta cDNA, and they carried unique molecular identifiers. MiXCR was run by TCRdb on the PCR reads, yielding one entry per CDR3 protein. The table shows hundreds of thousands of distinct CDR3 sequences, with under 55% occurring only once. Germline V gene sequence: CDR1 MRHNA, CDR2 SNTAGT. The CDR3 is made up of 12 amino acids. Comment on this clonotype: Its cognate antigen is unknown.

Sequenced input: blood. This rearrangement joins TRBV6-4 to TRBJ2-4, with 11 bases that match TRBD2. The J call could be wrong; TRBJ2-7 is a better fit for the DNA end. This TCR was sampled from a girl between 10 and 17 years old with multiple sclerosis. The CDR3 bases are TGTGCCAACACGGGACTAGCGGACGAGCAGTACTTC. This translates into CANTGLADEQYF.